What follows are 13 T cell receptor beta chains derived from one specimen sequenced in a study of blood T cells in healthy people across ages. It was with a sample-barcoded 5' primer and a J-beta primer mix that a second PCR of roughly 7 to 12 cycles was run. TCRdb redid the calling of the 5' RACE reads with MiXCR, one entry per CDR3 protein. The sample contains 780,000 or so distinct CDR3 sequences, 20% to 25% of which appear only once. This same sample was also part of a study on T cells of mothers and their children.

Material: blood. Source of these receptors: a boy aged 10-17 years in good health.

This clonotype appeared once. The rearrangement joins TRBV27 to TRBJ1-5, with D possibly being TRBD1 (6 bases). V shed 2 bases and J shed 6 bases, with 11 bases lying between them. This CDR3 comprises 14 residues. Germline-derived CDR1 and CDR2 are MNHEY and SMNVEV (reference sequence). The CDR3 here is CASSLGGRGQPQHF. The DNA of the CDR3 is TGTGCCAGCAGTTTAGGGGGCAGGGGTCAGCCCCAGCATTTT.

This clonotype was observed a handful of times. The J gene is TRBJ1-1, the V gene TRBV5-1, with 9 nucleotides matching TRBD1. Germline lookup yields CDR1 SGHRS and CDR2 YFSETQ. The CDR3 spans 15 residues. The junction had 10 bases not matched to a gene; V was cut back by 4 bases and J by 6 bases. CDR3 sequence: CASSPGTGTTPEAFF. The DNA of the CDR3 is TGCGCCAGCAGCCCCGGGACAGGGACCACCCCTGAAGCTTTCTTT.

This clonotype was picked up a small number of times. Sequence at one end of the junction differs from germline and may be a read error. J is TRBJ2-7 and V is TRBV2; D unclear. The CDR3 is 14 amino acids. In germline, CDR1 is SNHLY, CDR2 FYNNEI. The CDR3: CASSEGRPPYEQYF. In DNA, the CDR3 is TGTGCCAGCAGTGAGGGCAGGCCCCCCTACGAACAGTACTTC.

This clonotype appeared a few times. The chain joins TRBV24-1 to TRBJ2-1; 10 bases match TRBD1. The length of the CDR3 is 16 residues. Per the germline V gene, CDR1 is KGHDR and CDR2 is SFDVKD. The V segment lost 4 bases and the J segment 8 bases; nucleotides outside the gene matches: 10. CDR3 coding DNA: TGTGCCACCAGTGAACCCGGGACAGGGGAATACGATGAGCAGTTCTTC. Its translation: CATSEPGTGEYDEQFF.

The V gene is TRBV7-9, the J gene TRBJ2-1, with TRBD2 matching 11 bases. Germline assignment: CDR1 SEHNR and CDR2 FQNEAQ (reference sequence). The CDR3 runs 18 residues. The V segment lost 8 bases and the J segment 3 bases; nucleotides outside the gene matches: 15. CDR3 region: CASGSSIAGGPIYNEQFF. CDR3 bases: TGTGCCAGCGGTTCCTCAATAGCGGGAGGGCCTATCTACAATGAGCAGTTCTTC.

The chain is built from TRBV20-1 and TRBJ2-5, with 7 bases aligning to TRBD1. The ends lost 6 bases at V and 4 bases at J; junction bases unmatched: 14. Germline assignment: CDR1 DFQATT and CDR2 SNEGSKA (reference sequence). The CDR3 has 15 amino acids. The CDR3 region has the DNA TGCAGTGCGACCTCAGGGGGAGCCCAACCAGAGACCCAGTACTTC. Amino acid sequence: CSATSGGAQPETQYF.

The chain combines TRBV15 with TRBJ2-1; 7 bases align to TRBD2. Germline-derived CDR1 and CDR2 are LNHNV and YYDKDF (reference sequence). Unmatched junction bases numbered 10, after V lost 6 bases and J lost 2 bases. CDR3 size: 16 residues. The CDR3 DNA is TGTGCCACCAGTCTGATAAGCGGGGTCACCTACAATGAGCAGTTCTTC. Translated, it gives CATSLISGVTYNEQFF.

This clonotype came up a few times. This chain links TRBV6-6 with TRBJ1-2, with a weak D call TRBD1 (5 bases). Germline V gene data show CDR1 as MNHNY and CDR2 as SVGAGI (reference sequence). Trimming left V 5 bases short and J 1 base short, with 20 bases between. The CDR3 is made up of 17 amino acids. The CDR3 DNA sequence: TGTGCCAGCAGTCCGGGACCGCCAGGACCAATTAACTATGGCTACACCTTC. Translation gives CASSPGPPGPINYGYTF.

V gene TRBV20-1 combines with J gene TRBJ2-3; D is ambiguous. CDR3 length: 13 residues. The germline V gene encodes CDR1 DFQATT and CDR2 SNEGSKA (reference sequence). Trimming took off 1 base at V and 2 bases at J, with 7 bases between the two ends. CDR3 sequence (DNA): TGCAGTGCTAGAGTAATCCCCACAGATACGCAGTATTTT. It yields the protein CSARVIPTDTQYF.

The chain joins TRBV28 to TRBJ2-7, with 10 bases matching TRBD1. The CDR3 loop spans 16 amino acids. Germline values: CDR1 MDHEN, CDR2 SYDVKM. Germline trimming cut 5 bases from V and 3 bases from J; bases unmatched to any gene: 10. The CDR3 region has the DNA TGTGCCAGCAGTCTCCACTCCGGGACAGGGGACTACGAGCAGTACTTC. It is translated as CASSLHSGTGDYEQYF.

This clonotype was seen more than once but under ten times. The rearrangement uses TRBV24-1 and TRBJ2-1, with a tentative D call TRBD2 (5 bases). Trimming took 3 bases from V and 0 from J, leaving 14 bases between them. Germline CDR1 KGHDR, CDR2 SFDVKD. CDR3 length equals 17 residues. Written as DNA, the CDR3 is TGTGCCACCAGTGATATTGGACTGATCAGCTCCTACAATGAGCAGTTCTTC. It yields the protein CATSDIGLISSYNEQFF.

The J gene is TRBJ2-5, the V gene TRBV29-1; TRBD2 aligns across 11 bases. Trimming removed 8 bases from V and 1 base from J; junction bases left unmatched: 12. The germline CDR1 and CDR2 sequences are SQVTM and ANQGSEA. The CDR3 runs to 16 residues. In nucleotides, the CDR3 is TGCAGCATCGCGTATGGGACTAGCGGTCCCCAAGAGACCCAGTACTTC. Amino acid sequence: CSIAYGTSGPQETQYF.

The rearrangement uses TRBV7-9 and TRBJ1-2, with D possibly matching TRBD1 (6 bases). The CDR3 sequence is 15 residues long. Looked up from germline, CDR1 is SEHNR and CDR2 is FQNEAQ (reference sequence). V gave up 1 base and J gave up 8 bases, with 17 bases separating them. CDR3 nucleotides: TGTGCCAGCAGCTTAGTCGACAGGCCGGGAGAAGGCTACACCTTC. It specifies CASSLVDRPGEGYTF.